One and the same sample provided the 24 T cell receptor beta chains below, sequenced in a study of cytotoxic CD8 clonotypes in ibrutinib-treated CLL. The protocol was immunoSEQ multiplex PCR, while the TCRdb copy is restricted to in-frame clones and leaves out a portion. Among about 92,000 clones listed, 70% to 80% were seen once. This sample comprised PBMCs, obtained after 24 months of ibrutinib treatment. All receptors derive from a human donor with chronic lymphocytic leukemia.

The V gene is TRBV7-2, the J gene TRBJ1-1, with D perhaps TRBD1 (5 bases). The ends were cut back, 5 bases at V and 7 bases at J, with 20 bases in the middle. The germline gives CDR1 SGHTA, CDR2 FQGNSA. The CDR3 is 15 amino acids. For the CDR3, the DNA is TGTGCCAGCAGCACTCGACAGACAGTAGGCAGTGAAGCTTTCTTT. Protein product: CASSTRQTVGSEAFF. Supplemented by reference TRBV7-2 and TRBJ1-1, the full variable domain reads GAGVSQSPSNKVTEKGKDVELRCDPISGHTALYWYRQSLGQGLEFLIYFQGNSAPDKSGLPSDRFSAERTGGSVSTLTIQRTQQEDSAVYLCASSTRQTVGSEAFFGQGTRLTVV.

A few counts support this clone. This CDR3 is CASSPPESSYEQYF. CDR3 sequence (DNA): TGTGCCAGCAGCCCCCCGGAAAGCTCCTACGAGCAGTACTTC. The chain recombines TRBV27 with TRBJ2-7; D unclear. The V and J ends lost 6 bases and 0 bases respectively, with 12 bases between them. Germline CDR1 is MNHEY and CDR2 is SMNVEV (reference sequence). There are 14 residues in the CDR3.

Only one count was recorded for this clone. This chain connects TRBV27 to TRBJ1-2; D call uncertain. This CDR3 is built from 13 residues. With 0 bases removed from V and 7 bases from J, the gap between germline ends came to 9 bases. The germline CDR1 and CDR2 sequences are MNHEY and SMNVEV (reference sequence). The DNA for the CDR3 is TGTGCCAGCAGTTTATCCGGGCGTGGTGGCTACACCTTC. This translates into CASSLSGRGGYTF.

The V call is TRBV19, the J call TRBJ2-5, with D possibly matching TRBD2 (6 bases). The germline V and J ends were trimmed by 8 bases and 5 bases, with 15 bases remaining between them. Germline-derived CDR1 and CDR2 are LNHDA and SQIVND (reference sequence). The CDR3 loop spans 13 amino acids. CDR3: CASWGGAGETQYF. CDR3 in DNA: TGTGCCAGTTGGGGCGGGGCGGGGGAGACCCAGTACTTC.

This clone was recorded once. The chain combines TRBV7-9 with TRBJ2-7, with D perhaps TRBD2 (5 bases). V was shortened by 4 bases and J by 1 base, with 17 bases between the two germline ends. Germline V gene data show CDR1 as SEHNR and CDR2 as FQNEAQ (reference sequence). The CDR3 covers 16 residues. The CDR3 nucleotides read TGTGCCAGCAGCTCTACCGGGATTGCCACTTCCTACGAGCAGTACTTC. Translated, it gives CASSSTGIATSYEQYF. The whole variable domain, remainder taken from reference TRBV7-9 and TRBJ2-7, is DTGVSQNPRHKITKRGQNVTFRCDPISEHNRLYWYRQTLGQGPEFLTYFQNEAQLEKSRLLSDRFSAERPKGSFSTLEIQRTEQGDSAMYLCASSSTGIATSYEQYFGPGTRLTVT.

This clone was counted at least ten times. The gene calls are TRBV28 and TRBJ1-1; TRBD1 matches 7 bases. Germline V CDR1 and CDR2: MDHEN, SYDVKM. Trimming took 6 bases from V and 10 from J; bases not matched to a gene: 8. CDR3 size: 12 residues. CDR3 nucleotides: TGTGCCAGCAGCCGATTGCAGGGGGTAGCTTTCTTT. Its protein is CASSRLQGVAFF.

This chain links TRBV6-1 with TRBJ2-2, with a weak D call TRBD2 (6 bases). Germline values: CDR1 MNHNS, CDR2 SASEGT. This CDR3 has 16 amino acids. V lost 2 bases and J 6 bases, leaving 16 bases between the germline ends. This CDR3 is CASSERRGLLAGELFF. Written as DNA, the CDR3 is TGTGCCAGCAGTGAAAGGAGGGGCCTTTTGGCCGGGGAGCTGTTTTTT.

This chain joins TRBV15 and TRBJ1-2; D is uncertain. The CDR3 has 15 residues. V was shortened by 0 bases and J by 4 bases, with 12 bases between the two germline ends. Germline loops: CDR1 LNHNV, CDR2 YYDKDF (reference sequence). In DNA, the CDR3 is TGTGCCACCAGCAGAGACCCGGTGGCAGCCTATGGCTACACCTTC. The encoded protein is CATSRDPVAAYGYTF.

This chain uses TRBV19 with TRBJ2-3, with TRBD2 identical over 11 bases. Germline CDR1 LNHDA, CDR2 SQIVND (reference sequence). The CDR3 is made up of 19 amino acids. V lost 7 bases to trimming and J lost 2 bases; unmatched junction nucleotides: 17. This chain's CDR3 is CASIFTGAPSGRYTDTQYF. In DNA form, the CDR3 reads TGTGCCAGTATTTTCACCGGGGCCCCTAGCGGGAGGTACACAGATACGCAGTATTTT. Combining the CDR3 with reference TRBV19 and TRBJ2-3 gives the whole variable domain DGGITQSPKYLFRKEGQNVTLSCEQNLNHDAMYWYRQDPGQGLRLIYYSQIVNDFQKGDIAEGYSVSREKKESFPLTVTSAQKNPTAFYLCASIFTGAPSGRYTDTQYFGPGTRLTVL.

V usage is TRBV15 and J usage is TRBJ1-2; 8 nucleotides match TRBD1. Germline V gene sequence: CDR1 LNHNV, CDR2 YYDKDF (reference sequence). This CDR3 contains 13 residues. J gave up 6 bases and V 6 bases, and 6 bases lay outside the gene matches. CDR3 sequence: CATSDRGRDGYTF. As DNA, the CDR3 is TGTGCCACCAGTGACAGGGGTCGCGATGGCTACACCTTC. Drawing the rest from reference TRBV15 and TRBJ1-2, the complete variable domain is DAMVIQNPRYQVTQFGKPVTLSCSQTLNHNVMYWYQQKSSQAPKLLFHYYDKDFNNEADTPDNFQSRRPNTSFCFLDIRSPGLGDTAMYLCATSDRGRDGYTFGSGTRLTVV.

CDR3 loop: CSVVTMGSTGELFF. The CDR3 nucleotides are TGCAGCGTTGTAACTATGGGGAGCACCGGGGAGCTGTTTTTT. The J gene is TRBJ2-2, the V gene TRBV29-1; tentative D call: TRBD2 (5 bases). Germline V gene data show CDR1 as SQVTM and CDR2 as ANQGSEA. CDR3 length equals 14 residues. Trimming stripped 4 bases from V and 4 bases from J, with 13 bases between.

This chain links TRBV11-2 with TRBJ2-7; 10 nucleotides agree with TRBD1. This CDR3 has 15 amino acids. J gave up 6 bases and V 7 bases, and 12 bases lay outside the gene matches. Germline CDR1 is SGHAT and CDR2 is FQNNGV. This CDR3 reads CASTLWGTGAGEQYF. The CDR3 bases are TGTGCCAGCACTCTATGGGGGACAGGGGCTGGCGAGCAGTACTTC.

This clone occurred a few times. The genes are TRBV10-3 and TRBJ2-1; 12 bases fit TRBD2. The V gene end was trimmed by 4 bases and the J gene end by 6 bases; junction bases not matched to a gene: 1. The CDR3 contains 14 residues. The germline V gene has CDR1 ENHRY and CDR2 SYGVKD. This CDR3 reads CAISGLAGANEQFF. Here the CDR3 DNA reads TGTGCCATCAGTGGACTAGCGGGGGCCAATGAGCAGTTCTTC.

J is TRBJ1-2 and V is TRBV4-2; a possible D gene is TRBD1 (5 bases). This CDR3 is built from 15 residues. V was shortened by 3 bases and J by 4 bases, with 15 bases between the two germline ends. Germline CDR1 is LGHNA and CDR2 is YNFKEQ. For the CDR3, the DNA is TGTGCCAGCAGCCAGATACCTCAGGGTCGCTATGGCTACACCTTC. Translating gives CASSQIPQGRYGYTF.

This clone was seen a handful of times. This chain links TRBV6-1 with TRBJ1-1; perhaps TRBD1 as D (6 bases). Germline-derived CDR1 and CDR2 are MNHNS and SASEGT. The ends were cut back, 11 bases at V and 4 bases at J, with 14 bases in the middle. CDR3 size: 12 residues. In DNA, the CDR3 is TGTGCCTCAGACAGGAGGAGCACTGAAGCTTTCTTT. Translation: CASDRRSTEAFF.

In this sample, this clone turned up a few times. The CDR3 sequence is CASSVRVGGTYEQYF. Here the CDR3 DNA reads TGTGCCAGCAGCGTCCGGGTCGGAGGTACCTACGAGCAGTACTTC. The chain combines TRBV11-1 with TRBJ2-7, with a possible D match to TRBD2 (5 bases). Trimming took off 5 bases at V and 2 bases at J, with 16 bases between the two ends. Germline lookup yields CDR1 SGHAT and CDR2 FQDESV (reference sequence). CDR3 size: 15 residues. The variable domain in full, with the rest retrieved from reference TRBV11-1 and TRBJ2-7, is EAEVAQSPRYKITEKSQAVAFWCDPISGHATLYWYRQILGQGPELLVQFQDESVVDDSQLPKDRFSAERLKGVDSTLKIQPAELGDSAMYLCASSVRVGGTYEQYFGPGTRLTVT.

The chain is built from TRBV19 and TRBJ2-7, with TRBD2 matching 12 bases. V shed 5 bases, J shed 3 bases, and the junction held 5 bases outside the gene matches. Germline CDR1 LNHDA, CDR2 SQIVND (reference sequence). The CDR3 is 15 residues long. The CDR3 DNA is TGTGCCAGTAGTTCTCAGACTAGCGGGAGCTACGAGCAGTACTTC. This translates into CASSSQTSGSYEQYF.

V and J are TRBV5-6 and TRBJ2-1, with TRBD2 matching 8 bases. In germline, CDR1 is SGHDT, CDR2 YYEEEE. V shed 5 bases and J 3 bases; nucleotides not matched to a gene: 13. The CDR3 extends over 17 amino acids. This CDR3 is CASSFGSSGLFYNEQFF. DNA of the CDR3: TGTGCCAGCAGTTTCGGCTCTAGCGGGCTTTTCTACAATGAGCAGTTCTTC. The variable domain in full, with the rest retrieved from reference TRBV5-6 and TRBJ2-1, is DAGVTQSPTHLIKTRGQQVTLRCSPKSGHDTVSWYQQALGQGPQFIFQYYEEEERQRGNFPDRFSGHQFPNYSSELNVNALLLGDSALYLCASSFGSSGLFYNEQFFGPGTRLTVL.

The CDR3 protein is CASSILRTSVHEQYF. CDR3 DNA sequence: TGTGCCAGTAGTATCCTCCGGACTAGCGTTCACGAGCAGTACTTC. The rearrangement links TRBV19 to TRBJ2-7; 9 bases agree with TRBD2. The CDR3 extends over 15 amino acids. Germline trimming cut 3 bases from V and 5 bases from J; bases unmatched to any gene: 8. Per germline, CDR1 LNHDA and CDR2 SQIVND (reference sequence).

The CDR3 DNA reads as TGTGCCAGCAGCCCCACGGGGGTGGGCGGTGGAAACCAAGAGACCCAGTACTTC. Its protein is CASSPTGVGGGNQETQYF. This chain uses TRBV5-8 with TRBJ2-5, with D possibly being TRBD2 (6 bases). The V end lost 4 bases, the J end lost 0 bases, and 22 bases lay between the germline ends. This CDR3 comprises 18 residues. The germline CDR1 and CDR2 sequences are SGHTS and YDEGEE.

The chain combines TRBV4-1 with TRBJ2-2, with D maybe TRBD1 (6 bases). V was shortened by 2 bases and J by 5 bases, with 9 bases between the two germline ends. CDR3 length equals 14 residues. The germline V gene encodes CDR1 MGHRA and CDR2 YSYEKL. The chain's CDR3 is CASSQNRVTGELFF. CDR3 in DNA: TGCGCCAGCAGCCAAAACAGGGTTACCGGGGAGCTGTTTTTT.

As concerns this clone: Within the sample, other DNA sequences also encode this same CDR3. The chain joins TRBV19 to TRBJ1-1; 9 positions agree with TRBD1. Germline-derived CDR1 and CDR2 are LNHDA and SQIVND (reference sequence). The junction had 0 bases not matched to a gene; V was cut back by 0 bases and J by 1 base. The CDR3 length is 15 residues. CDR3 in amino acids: CASSIEDRGNTEAFF. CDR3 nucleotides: TGTGCCAGTAGTATAGAGGACAGGGGGAACACTGAAGCTTTCTTT. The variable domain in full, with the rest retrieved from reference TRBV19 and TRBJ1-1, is DGGITQSPKYLFRKEGQNVTLSCEQNLNHDAMYWYRQDPGQGLRLIYYSQIVNDFQKGDIAEGYSVSREKKESFPLTVTSAQKNPTAFYLCASSIEDRGNTEAFFGQGTRLTVV.

The CDR3 protein is CASSWDRTYEQYF. The CDR3 coding sequence is TGTGCCAGCAGCTGGGACCGCACCTACGAGCAGTACTTC. The chain recombines TRBV7-9 with TRBJ2-7; D tentatively fits TRBD1 or TRBD2 (5 bases each). The CDR3 consists of 13 residues. The germline V and J ends were trimmed by 4 bases and 2 bases, with 9 bases remaining between them. CDR1 is SEHNR, CDR2 FQNEAQ, per germline (reference sequence).

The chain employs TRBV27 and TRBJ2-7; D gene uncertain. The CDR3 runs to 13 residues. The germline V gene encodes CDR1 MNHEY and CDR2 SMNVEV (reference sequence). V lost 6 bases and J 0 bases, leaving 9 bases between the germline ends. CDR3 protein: CASRPLSSYEQYF. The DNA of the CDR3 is TGTGCCAGCAGGCCTCTCAGCTCCTACGAGCAGTACTTC.